This TCR beta chain was sequenced for a study of blood T cell repertoires in COVID-19. Overall study context: Acute and convalescent COVID-19 specimens originated in the United States, Italy and Spain.

This CDR3 has 16 residues. Germline V gene lookup returns CDR1 LGHDT and CDR2 YNNKEL (reference sequence). Unmatched junction bases numbered 6, after V lost 5 bases and J lost 0 bases. Authors' processing steps: Amplifying reference gene primers gave estimates of nucleated cell counts. Libraries were prepared by immunoSEQ multiplex PCR; TCRdb keeps only in-frame clonotypes and omits some of them. V and J calls and clone size come straight from that table; D and trimming were deduced from the DNA. Among about 250,000 clones listed, 70% to 90% were seen once. This chain joins TRBV3-1 (or the pseudogene TRBV3-2) and TRBJ2-5, with 10 bases fitting TRBD2. Sequencing was done on a sample of peripheral blood. The TCR comes from a woman younger than 45 with COVID-19, enrolled during active disease. The CDR3 coding sequence is TGTGCCAGCAGCGACCCGGGACTAGCGTACCAAGAGACCCAGTACTTC. Translation gives CASSDPGLAYQETQYF.